The 21 T cell receptor beta chains in this list originate from one sample, sequenced in a study of blood T cell repertoires in COVID-19. Method: immunoSEQ multiplex PCR; TCRdb's copy keeps in-frame clones and lacks some. The profile covers approximately 450,000 clones, with around 89% appearing a single time and roughly 1.1% taken by the ten largest. The sample consisted of PBMCs or T cells enriched from blood (not recorded which). The receptors were gathered from a man aged 30 to 45 who had recovered from COVID-19.

The chain carries TRBV5-6 and TRBJ2-7; D perhaps matches TRBD2 (5 bases). The V and J ends lost 2 bases and 3 bases respectively, with 9 bases between them. This CDR3 contains 13 residues. CDR1 SGHDT and CDR2 YYEEEE come from the germline V gene. CDR3 loop: CASSFFGSYEQYF. CDR3 DNA sequence: TGTGCCAGCAGCTTTTTTGGGAGCTACGAGCAGTACTTC. Combining the CDR3 with reference TRBV5-6 and TRBJ2-7 gives the whole variable domain DAGVTQSPTHLIKTRGQQVTLRCSPKSGHDTVSWYQQALGQGPQFIFQYYEEEERQRGNFPDRFSGHQFPNYSSELNVNALLLGDSALYLCASSFFGSYEQYFGPGTRLTVT.

This sequence joins TRBV10-3 and TRBJ1-6; D might be TRBD1 (6 bases). CDR1 and CDR2 (germline): ENHRY, SYGVKD. The CDR3 has 14 residues. Trimming took 6 bases from V and 7 from J, leaving 13 bases between them. CDR3 sequence reads: CAIRTDSSNSPLHF. DNA for the CDR3: TGTGCCATCAGGACGGACAGTTCAAATTCACCCCTCCACTTT.

The chain is built from TRBV5-1 and TRBJ1-5; a possible D gene is TRBD1 (6 bases). The CDR3 has 17 residues. Germline V lookup: CDR1 SGHRS, CDR2 YFSETQ. Trimming pared 5 bases from V and 0 bases from J, leaving 18 bases between. CDR3 loop: CASRQKGQTLSNQPQHF. The DNA of the CDR3 is TGCGCCAGCAGGCAAAAAGGACAGACCCTTAGCAATCAGCCCCAGCATTTT. Based on the CDR3 plus reference TRBV5-1 and TRBJ1-5, the full variable domain is KAGVTQTPRYLIKTRGQQVTLSCSPISGHRSVSWYQQTPGQGLQFLFEYFSETQRNKGNFPGRFSGRQFSNSRSEMNVSTLELGDSALYLCASRQKGQTLSNQPQHFGDGTRLSIL.

The V gene is TRBV6-1, the J gene TRBJ2-7, with TRBD2 matching 10 bases. Per germline, CDR1 MNHNS and CDR2 SASEGT. The V segment lost 3 bases and the J segment 3 bases; nucleotides outside the gene matches: 14. This CDR3 region has 18 residues. CDR3 residues: CASSEDHSGTSEYYEQYF. The CDR3 bases are TGTGCCAGCAGTGAGGATCATTCCGGGACTAGCGAGTACTACGAGCAGTACTTC.

This chain links TRBV28 with TRBJ1-1; possible D gene TRBD1, 6 bases. The CDR3 covers 15 residues. Germline V gene lookup returns CDR1 MDHEN and CDR2 SYDVKM. V lost 1 base, J lost 4 bases, and 13 bases lay in between. Written as DNA, the CDR3 is TGTGCCAGCAGTTTATTCGCCCAGGGGCCCACTGAAGCTTTCTTT. Residues: CASSLFAQGPTEAFF.

The rearrangement links TRBV2 to TRBJ1-1; D may be TRBD1 (5 bases). Trimming shortened V by 6 bases and J by 4 bases, and 12 bases separated the two germline ends. CDR3 length equals 13 residues. CDR1 and CDR2 from the germline V gene are SNHLY and FYNNEI. DNA for the CDR3: TGTGCCAGCAGGACGGGGGGGGTCACTGAAGCTTTCTTT. Amino acid sequence: CASRTGGVTEAFF. Full variable domain (missing parts from reference TRBV2 and TRBJ1-1): EPEVTQTPSHQVTQMGQEVILRCVPISNHLYFYWYRQILGQKVEFLVSFYNNEISEKSEIFDDQFSVERPDGSNFTLKIRSTKLEDSAMYFCASRTGGVTEAFFGQGTRLTVV.

The V call is TRBV4-1, the J call TRBJ2-1, with TRBD2 identical over 9 bases. The trim removed 3 bases at V and 8 bases at J, leaving 8 bases unmatched. The CDR3 totals 15 residues. In germline, CDR1 is MGHRA, CDR2 YSYEKL. CDR3 residues: CASSQSGLAVYEQFF. The CDR3 DNA follows: TGCGCCAGCAGCCAGTCGGGACTAGCAGTCTATGAGCAGTTCTTC.

The chain links TRBV18 to TRBJ1-1; 7 bases align to TRBD1. The CDR3 consists of 15 residues. CDR1 is KGHSH, CDR2 LQKENI, per germline. V gave up 4 bases and J gave up 1 base; unmatched junction bases: 6. DNA for the CDR3: TGTGCCAGCTCACTAGAACAGGGGAGGAACACTGAAGCTTTCTTT. Protein sequence: CASSLEQGRNTEAFF.

V usage is TRBV27 and J usage is TRBJ2-1; 10 nucleotides align to TRBD1. The CDR3 sequence is 16 residues long. The V gene end was trimmed by 2 bases and the J gene end by 4 bases; junction bases not matched to a gene: 5. Germline V CDR1 and CDR2: MNHEY, SMNVEV (reference sequence). The CDR3 nucleotides read TGTGCCAGCAGTTTAGGGGACAGGGGTTGGTACAATGAGCAGTTCTTC. Its protein product is CASSLGDRGWYNEQFF.

The chain couples TRBV19 to TRBJ2-1, with a possible D match to TRBD2 (6 bases). Germline assignment: CDR1 LNHDA and CDR2 SQIVND (reference sequence). V dropped 6 bases and J dropped 6 bases, with 18 bases sitting between them. This CDR3 spans 15 amino acids. The CDR3 region has the DNA TGTGCCAGTAGCCGCTCGGGAGTGCGTGCCAATGAGCAGTTCTTC. This translates into CASSRSGVRANEQFF.

J is TRBJ1-6 and V is TRBV5-1, with D unclear. Germline lookup yields CDR1 SGHRS and CDR2 YFSETQ. The CDR3 covers 14 residues. Trimming took 0 bases from V and 6 from J, leaving 7 bases between them. The CDR3 sequence: CASSLARVNSPLHF. The CDR3 nucleotides are TGCGCCAGCAGCTTGGCCCGGGTTAATTCACCCCTCCACTTT.

The chain carries TRBV13 and TRBJ2-7; no definite D call. There are 13 residues in the CDR3. Germline V gene lookup returns CDR1 PRHDT and CDR2 FYEKMQ (reference sequence). V lost 5 bases and J lost 5, with 13 bases in between. The CDR3 bases are TGTGCCAGCAGCCCGGGTGGATTGGACGAGCAGTACTTC. Translation gives CASSPGGLDEQYF.

The chain joins TRBV7-9 to TRBJ2-1, with 10 bases identical to TRBD2. The V and J ends lost 5 bases and 5 bases, in that order; junction bases with no gene match: 9. Germline CDR1 reads SEHNR; CDR2 reads FQNEAQ (reference sequence). The CDR3 has 16 residues. CDR3: CASSPATSGMNNEQFF. The CDR3, as DNA: TGTGCCAGCAGCCCAGCCACTAGCGGGATGAACAATGAGCAGTTCTTC.

The gene calls are TRBV29-1 and TRBJ2-7, with 7 nucleotides matching TRBD2. Looked up from germline, CDR1 is SQVTM and CDR2 is ANQGSEA. The CDR3 has 15 amino acids. V lost 5 bases to trimming and J lost 2 bases; unmatched junction nucleotides: 12. CDR3 residues: CSVSMPRGGTYEQYF. CDR3 nucleotides: TGCAGCGTTAGCATGCCACGGGGAGGGACCTACGAGCAGTACTTC.

The chain uses TRBV30 and TRBJ2-7; possible D gene TRBD2, 5 bases. Trimming took 0 bases from V and 5 from J, leaving 14 bases between them. CDR3 length: 14 residues. CDR1 GTSNPN and CDR2 SVGIG come from the germline V gene (reference sequence). The CDR3 sequence: CAWSVQQWGDEQYF. The CDR3 DNA reads TGTGCCTGGAGTGTACAACAGTGGGGAGACGAGCAGTACTTC.

This chain joins TRBV3-1 (or the pseudogene TRBV3-2) and TRBJ1-1; D might be TRBD1 (6 bases). The CDR3 covers 12 residues. Deletions cut 6 bases from V and 7 bases from J, with 12 bases between. Germline V gene data show CDR1 as LGHDT and CDR2 as YNNKEL (reference sequence). The CDR3 bases are TGTGCCAGCAGTAGGACAGTCAATGAAGCTTTCTTT. As protein: CASSRTVNEAFF.

The chain is built from TRBV9 and TRBJ2-3, with 7 positions matching TRBD2. The germline CDR1 and CDR2 sequences are SGDLS and YYNGEE. The CDR3 length is 15 residues. The V segment lost 0 bases and the J segment 7 bases; nucleotides outside the gene matches: 8. The CDR3 here is CASSVVSSGTNTQYF. In nucleotides, the CDR3 is TGTGCCAGCAGCGTAGTTTCCAGCGGGACGAATACGCAGTATTTT.

Details on this clone: This sample includes further DNA sequences coding for the same CDR3. CDR3 sequence: CASSLTGEETQYF. The CDR3 DNA is TGTGCCAGCAGCTTGACAGGAGAAGAGACCCAGTACTTC. The chain recombines TRBV5-4 with TRBJ2-5; tentative D call: TRBD1 (5 bases). V gave up 1 base and J gave up 3 bases, with 7 bases separating them. The CDR3 loop spans 13 amino acids. Germline V gene lookup returns CDR1 SGHNT and CDR2 YYREEE (reference sequence).

This chain uses TRBV10-1 with TRBJ2-7; 9 positions match TRBD2. V shed 4 bases, J shed 3 bases, and the junction held 7 bases outside the gene matches. The germline V gene has CDR1 WNHNN and CDR2 SYGVQD (reference sequence). CDR3 size: 15 residues. Here the CDR3 DNA reads TGCGCCAGCAGTGTTAGCGGGAGCGCCCACTACGAGCAGTACTTC. It codes for CASSVSGSAHYEQYF.

The V and J genes are TRBV7-9 and TRBJ1-2, with unresolved D. Looked up from germline, CDR1 is SEHNR and CDR2 is FQNEAQ (reference sequence). The CDR3 runs 13 residues. V gave up 2 bases and J gave up 8 bases, with 12 bases separating them. This chain's CDR3 is CASSLSSSRGYTF. The CDR3 region has the DNA TGTGCCAGCAGCTTATCCTCGTCGCGAGGCTACACCTTC.

The chain links TRBV7-2 to TRBJ2-2; D is perhaps TRBD1 (6 bases). Per the germline V gene, CDR1 is SGHTA and CDR2 is FQGNSA. V lost 0 bases to trimming and J lost 4 bases, with 12 bases between them. This CDR3 region has 16 residues. The CDR3 bases are TGTGCCAGCAGCTTAGCGATCGACAGGCCCACCGGGGAGCTGTTTTTT. Translated, it gives CASSLAIDRPTGELFF.